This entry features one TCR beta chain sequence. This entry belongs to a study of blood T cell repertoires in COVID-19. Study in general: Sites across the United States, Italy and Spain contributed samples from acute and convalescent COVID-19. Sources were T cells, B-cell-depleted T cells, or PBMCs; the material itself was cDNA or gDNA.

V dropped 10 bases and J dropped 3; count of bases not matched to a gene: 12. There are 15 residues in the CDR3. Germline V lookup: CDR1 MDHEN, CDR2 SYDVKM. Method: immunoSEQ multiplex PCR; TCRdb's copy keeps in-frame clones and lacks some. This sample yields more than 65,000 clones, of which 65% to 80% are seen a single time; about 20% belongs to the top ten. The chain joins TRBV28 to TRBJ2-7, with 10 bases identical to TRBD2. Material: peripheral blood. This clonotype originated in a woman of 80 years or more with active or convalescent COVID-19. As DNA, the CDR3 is TGTGCCAACGAATTCGGACTAGCGGACATCTACGAGCAGTACTTC. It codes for CANEFGLADIYEQYF.